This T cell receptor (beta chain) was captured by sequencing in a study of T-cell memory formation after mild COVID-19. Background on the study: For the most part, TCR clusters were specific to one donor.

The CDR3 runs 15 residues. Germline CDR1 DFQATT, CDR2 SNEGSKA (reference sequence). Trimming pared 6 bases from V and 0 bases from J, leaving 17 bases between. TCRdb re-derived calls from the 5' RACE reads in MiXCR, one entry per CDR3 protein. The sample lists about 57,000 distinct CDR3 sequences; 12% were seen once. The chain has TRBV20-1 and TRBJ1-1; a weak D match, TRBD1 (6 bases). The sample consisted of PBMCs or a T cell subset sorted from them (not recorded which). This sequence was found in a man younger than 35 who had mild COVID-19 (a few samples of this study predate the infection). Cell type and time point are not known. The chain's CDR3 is CSAKPGGRMNTEAFF. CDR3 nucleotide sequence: TGCAGTGCAAAGCCCGGGGGCCGCATGAACACTGAAGCTTTCTTT.